A selection of T cell receptor beta chains follows, all from one sample in a study of Ad26.COV2.S vaccination and SARS-CoV-2 variants. TCRdb's table, derived via immunoSEQ multiplex PCR, lists solely in-frame clones and lacks some. The sample yields 300,000 to 350,000 clones, roughly nine tenths seen once. The sequences come from peripheral blood, collected in a trial of Ad26.COV2.S vaccine versus placebo. Every receptor here comes from a person between 18 and 60 years old who received the Ad26.COV2.S COVID-19 vaccine or a placebo. CDR3s include the opening cysteine and the closing phenylalanine or tryptophan. For some rows the clone size is stated as once, few or many, or as a class when expanded; others skip it.

cdr3_length	v_call	clone_size	j_call	cdr3_aa
16	TRBV24-1	.	TRBJ2-1	CATSDRSGGDYNEQFF
16	TRBV4-2	.	TRBJ2-7	CASSQDTGTGDWEQYF
14	TRBV28	few	TRBJ1-1	CASRGGGQVRVAFF
19	TRBV21-1	.	TRBJ2-2	CASSKRQLKRTENTGELFF
14	TRBV18	.	TRBJ2-7	CASSPPTGGNEQYF
17	TRBV5-4	.	TRBJ2-2	CASSRGRQGLHTGELFF
15	TRBV11-3	.	TRBJ2-3	CASSTGTSPTDTQYF
14	TRBV9	.	TRBJ2-7	CASSVHYTTYEQYF
14	TRBV6-4	.	TRBJ2-5	CASSNKRGQETQYF
13	TRBV7-9	.	TRBJ2-3	CASSRTETDTQYF
15	TRBV9	.	TRBJ2-7	CASSVGGGTSYEQYF
15	TRBV7-9	.	TRBJ2-7	CASSLTGGGPHEQYF
16	TRBV28	.	TRBJ1-5	CASSLFGQGVRQPQHF
15	TRBV7-9	.	TRBJ1-1	CASSSRANTQTEAFF
15	TRBV7-3	.	TRBJ2-5	CASSPQLGGQETQYF
18	TRBV4-2	few	TRBJ2-1	CASSRSLPVKSSYNEQFF
13	TRBV19	once	TRBJ1-5	CAGHLDRDQPQHF
16	TRBV29-1	.	TRBJ2-2	CSVARTSGTNTGELFF
13	TRBV24-1	.	TRBJ2-1	CATGSGLLNEQFF
16	TRBV9	.	TRBJ1-5	CASSPDPTGINQPQHF
16	TRBV7-2	.	TRBJ2-5	CASSSAGAGVAETQYF
13	TRBV6-5	.	TRBJ1-2	CASSPQGAHGYTF
15	TRBV9	.	TRBJ1-2	CASSPRDRANYGYTF
13	TRBV28	.	TRBJ2-7	CASRLLAGREQYF
12	TRBV4-3	.	TRBJ1-5	CASSQGDQPQHF
17	TRBV2	.	TRBJ1-6	CASSMRQPSSYNSPLHF
18	TRBV6-4	few	TRBJ2-3	CASSALSSGGEGTDTQYF
14	TRBV6-6	.	TRBJ1-1	CASSQKKMNTEAFF
15	TRBV5-6	.	TRBJ2-2	CASSFVGRNTGELFF
15	TRBV11-2	.	TRBJ2-3	CASSLRSHFTDTQYF
15	TRBV9	once	TRBJ1-4	CASSLQGGTNEKLFF
16	TRBV14	.	TRBJ1-2	CASSQDLGVINYGYTF
17	TRBV27	.	TRBJ1-1	CASSLGTGTGGFSKAFF
13	TRBV29-1	few	TRBJ1-2	CSVPGLLDYGYTF
15	TRBV6-4	.	TRBJ1-1	CASRERHRMNTEAFF
15	TRBV7-9	.	TRBJ1-5	CASSLGDRINQPQHF
14	TRBV14	.	TRBJ2-7	CASSQAFQGIEQYF
16	TRBV5-4	.	TRBJ2-7	CASSVSRDRPSYEQYF
14	TRBV19	.	TRBJ1-2	CASSIGQGAPGYTF
16	TRBV7-2	.	TRBJ1-6	CASSLGRTGDGSPLHF